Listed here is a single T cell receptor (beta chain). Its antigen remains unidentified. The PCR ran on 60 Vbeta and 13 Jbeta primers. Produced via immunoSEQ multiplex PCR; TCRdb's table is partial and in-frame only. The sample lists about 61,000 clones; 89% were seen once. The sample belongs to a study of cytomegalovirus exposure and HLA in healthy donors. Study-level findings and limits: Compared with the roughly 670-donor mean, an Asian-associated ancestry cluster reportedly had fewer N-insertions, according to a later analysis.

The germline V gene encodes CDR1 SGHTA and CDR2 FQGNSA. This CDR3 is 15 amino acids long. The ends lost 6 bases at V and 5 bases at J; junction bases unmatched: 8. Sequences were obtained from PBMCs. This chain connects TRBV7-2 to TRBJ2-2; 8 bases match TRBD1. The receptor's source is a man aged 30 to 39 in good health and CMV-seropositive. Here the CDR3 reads CASRPQGARTGELFF. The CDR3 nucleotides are TGTGCCAGCAGACCTCAGGGGGCGCGAACCGGGGAGCTGTTTTTT.